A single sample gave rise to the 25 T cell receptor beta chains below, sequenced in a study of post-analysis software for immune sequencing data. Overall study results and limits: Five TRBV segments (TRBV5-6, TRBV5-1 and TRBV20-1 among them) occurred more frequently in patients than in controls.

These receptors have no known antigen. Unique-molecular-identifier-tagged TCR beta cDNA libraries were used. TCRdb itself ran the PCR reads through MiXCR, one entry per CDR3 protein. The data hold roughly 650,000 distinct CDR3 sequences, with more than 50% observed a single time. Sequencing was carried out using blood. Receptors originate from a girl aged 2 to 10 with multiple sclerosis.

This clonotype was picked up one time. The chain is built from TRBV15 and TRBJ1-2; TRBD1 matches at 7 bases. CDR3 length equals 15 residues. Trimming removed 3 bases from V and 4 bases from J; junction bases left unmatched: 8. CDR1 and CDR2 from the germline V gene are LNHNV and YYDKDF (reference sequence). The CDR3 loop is CATSSEDRRAYGYTF. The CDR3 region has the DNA TGTGCCACCAGCAGCGAGGACAGGCGTGCCTATGGCTACACCTTC.

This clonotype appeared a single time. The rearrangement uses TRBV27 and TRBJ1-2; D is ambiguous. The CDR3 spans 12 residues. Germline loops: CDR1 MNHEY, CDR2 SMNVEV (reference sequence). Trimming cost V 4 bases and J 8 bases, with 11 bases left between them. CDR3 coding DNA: TGTGCCAGCAGTTCCGATGCCCGGGGCTACACCTTC. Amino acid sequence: CASSSDARGYTF.

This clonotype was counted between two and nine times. CDR3 DNA sequence: TGTGCCAGCAGCCCATTTCTAGCGGGAGGGGCCTACGAGCAGTACTTC. Translation gives CASSPFLAGGAYEQYF. This chain joins TRBV12-3 or TRBV12-4 and TRBJ2-7; 12 positions agree with TRBD2. The trim removed 6 bases at V and 2 bases at J, leaving 8 bases unmatched. The CDR3 runs 16 residues.

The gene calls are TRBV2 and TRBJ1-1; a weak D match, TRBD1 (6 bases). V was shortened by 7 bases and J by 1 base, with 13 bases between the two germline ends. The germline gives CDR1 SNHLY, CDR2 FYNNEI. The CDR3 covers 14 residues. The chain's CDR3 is CASINRDGNTEAFF. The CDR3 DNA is TGTGCCAGCATCAACAGGGACGGGAACACTGAAGCTTTCTTT.

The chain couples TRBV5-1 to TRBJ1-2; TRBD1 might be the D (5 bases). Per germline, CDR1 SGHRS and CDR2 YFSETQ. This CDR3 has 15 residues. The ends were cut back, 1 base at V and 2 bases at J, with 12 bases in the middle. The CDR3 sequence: CASSLYPGLNYGYTF. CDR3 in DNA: TGCGCCAGCAGCTTGTATCCAGGGTTAAACTATGGCTACACCTTC.

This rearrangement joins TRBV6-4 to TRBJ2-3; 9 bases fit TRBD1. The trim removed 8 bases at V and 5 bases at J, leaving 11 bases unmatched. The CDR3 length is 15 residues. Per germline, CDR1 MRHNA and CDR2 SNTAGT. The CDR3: CASRLTGGAEDTQYF. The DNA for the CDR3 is TGTGCCAGCCGCCTAACAGGGGGCGCGGAAGATACGCAGTATTTT.

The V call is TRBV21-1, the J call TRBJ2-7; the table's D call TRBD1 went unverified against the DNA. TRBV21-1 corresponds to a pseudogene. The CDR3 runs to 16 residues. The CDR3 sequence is CASSTDPGTGSYEQYF. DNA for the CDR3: TGTGCCAGCAGCACAGATCCCGGGACGGGCTCCTACGAGCAGTACTTC.

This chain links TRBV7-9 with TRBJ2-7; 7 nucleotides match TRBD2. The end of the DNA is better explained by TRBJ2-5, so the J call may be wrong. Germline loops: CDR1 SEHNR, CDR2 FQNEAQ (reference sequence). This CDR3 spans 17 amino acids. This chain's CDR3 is CASSQILTSRTPETQYF. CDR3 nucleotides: TGTGCCAGCAGTCAAATCCTGACTAGCCGAACTCCAGAGACCCAGTACTTC.

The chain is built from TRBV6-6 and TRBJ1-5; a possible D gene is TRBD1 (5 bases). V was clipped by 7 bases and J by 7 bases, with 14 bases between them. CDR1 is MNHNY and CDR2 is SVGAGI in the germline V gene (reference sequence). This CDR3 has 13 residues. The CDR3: CASKVGEEQPQHF. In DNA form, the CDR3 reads TGTGCCAGCAAGGTAGGGGAGGAGCAGCCCCAGCATTTT.

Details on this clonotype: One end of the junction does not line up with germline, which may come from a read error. The CDR3 spells CSAPGQVNCGYTF. The CDR3 DNA reads TGCAGTGCTCCGGGACAGGTGAACTGTGGCTACACCTTC. This chain links TRBV20-1 with TRBJ1-2; 8 bases line up with TRBD1. The V gene's germline CDR1 is DFQATT and CDR2 SNEGSKA (reference sequence). The CDR3 has 13 residues.

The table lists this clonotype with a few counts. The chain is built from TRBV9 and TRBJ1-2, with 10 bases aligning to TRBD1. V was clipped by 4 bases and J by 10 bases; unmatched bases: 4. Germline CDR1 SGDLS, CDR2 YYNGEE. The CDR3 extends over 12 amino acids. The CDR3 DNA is TGTGCCAGCAGCAAGGGACAGGGGTCCTACACCTTC. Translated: CASSKGQGSYTF.

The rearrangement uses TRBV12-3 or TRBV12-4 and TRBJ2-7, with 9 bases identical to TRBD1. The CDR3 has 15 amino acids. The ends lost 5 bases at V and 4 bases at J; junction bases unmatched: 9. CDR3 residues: CASSAAGQGTYEQYF. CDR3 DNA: TGTGCCAGCAGTGCCGCGGGACAGGGTACGTACGAGCAGTACTTC.

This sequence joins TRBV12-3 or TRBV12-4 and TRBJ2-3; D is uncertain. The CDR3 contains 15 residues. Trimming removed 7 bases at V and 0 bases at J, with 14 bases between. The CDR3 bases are TGTGCCAGCACCCCTGCGGCTAGTAGCACAGATACGCAGTATTTT. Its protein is CASTPAASSTDTQYF.

This CDR3 reads CATSDLTGEDTQYF. The CDR3 DNA follows: TGTGCCACCAGTGATCTCACAGGGGAAGATACGCAGTATTTT. The V call is TRBV24-1, the J call TRBJ2-3; 7 bases match TRBD1. Germline V CDR1 and CDR2: KGHDR, SFDVKD. The trim removed 3 bases at V and 5 bases at J, leaving 4 bases unmatched. CDR3 length: 14 residues.

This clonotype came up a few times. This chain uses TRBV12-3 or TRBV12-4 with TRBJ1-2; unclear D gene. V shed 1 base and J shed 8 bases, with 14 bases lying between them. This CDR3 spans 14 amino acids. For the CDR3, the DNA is TGTGCCAGCAGTTTAGGTCGCAGGACCTCCGGCTACACCTTC. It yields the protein CASSLGRRTSGYTF.

CDR3 DNA sequence: TGTGCCAGCAGCGTGGGGGGACTAGCGGGACTGCGCTCCTACAATGAGCAGTTCTTC. It translates to CASSVGGLAGLRSYNEQFF. The chain carries TRBV6-1 and TRBJ2-1, with TRBD2 matching 13 bases. CDR3 length: 19 amino acids. J gave up 0 bases and V 6 bases, and 11 bases lay outside the gene matches. CDR1 and CDR2 from the germline V gene are MNHNS and SASEGT.

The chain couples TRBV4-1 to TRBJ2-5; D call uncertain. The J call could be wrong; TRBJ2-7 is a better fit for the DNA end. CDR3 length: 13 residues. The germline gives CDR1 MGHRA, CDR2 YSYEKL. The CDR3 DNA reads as TGCGCCAGCAGCCAAGGACTTCCCTACGAGCAGTACTTC. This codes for CASSQGLPYEQYF.

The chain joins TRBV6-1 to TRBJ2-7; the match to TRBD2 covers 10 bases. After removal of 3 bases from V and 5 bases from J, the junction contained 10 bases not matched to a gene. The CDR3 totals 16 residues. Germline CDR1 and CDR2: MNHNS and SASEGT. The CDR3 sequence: CASSEGPGLAIDEQYF. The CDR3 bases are TGTGCCAGCAGTGAGGGCCCGGGACTAGCGATCGACGAGCAGTACTTC.

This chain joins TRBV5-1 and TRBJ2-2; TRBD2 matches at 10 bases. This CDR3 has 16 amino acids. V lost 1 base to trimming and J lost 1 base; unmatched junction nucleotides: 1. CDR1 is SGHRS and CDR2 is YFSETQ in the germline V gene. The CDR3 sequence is CASSLTSGMNTGELFF. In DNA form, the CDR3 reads TGCGCCAGCAGCTTGACTAGCGGGATGAACACCGGGGAGCTGTTTTTT.

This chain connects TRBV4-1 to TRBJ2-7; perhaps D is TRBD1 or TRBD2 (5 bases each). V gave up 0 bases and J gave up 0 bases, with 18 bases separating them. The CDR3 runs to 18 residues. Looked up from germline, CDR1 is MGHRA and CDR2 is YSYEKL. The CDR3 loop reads CASSQDITGTESSYEQYF. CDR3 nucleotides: TGCGCCAGCAGCCAAGATATAACCGGGACGGAATCCTCCTACGAGCAGTACTTC.

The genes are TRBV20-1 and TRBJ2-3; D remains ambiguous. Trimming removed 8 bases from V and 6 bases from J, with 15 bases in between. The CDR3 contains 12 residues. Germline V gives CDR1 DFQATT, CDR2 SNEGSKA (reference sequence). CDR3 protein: CSSQNPADTQYF. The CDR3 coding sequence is TGCAGTTCGCAAAATCCGGCGGATACGCAGTATTTT.

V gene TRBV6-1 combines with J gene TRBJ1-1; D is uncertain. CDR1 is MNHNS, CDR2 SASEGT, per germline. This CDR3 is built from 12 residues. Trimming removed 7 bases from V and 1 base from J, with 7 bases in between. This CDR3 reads CASNAGNTEAFF. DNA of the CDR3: TGTGCCAGCAACGCAGGGAACACTGAAGCTTTCTTT.

CDR3 in amino acids: CASSQALEKLFF. CDR3 sequence (DNA): TGCGCCAGCAGCCAAGCCCTAGAAAAACTGTTTTTT. This chain joins TRBV4-1 and TRBJ1-4, with D uncertain. This CDR3 is built from 12 residues. CDR1 and CDR2 from the germline V gene are MGHRA and YSYEKL. Trimming cost V 1 base and J 8 bases, with 5 bases left between them.

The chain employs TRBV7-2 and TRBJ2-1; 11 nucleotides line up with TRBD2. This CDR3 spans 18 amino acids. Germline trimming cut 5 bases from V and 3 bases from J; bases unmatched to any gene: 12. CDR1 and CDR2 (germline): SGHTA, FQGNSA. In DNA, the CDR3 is TGTGCCAGCAGCCCCCGACTAGCGGGGAGGGCCTTCTACAATGAGCAGTTCTTC. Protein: CASSPRLAGRAFYNEQFF.

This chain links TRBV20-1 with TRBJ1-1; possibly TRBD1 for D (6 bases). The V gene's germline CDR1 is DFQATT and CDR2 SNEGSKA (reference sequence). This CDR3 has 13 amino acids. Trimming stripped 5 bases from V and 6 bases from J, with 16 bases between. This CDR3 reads CSAGGGGGPEAFF. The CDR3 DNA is TGCAGTGCTGGGGGCGGGGGGGGTCCTGAAGCTTTCTTT.